This is a list of T cell receptor beta chains from one sample in a study of T cells after posttransplantation cyclophosphamide. Data came from immunoSEQ multiplex PCR; TCRdb stores just in-frame clones and leaves some out. The sample shows about 43,000 clones, less than 95% of them seen only once. Here the sequenced sample was PBMCs, taken around 67 days after allogeneic stem cell transplant with posttransplant cyclophosphamide. All receptors come from a male patient aged 55 to 69 who received an allogeneic stem cell transplant from a related donor and was CMV-positive. Some T cells may arise from the graft donor. The CDR3 runs from the conserved cysteine through the conserved F or W. The order of the fields is J gene, V gene, clone size, CDR3 protein. Some rows mark clone size as missing; the rest say once, few, many or name a class of expanded clone.

>TRBJ1-2|TRBV7-9|.
CASSLEQEESGYTF
>TRBJ2-2|TRBV27|.
CASSLSGTGHPGELFF
>TRBJ1-2|TRBV6-5|.
CASSPWDRGGYTF
>TRBJ1-1|TRBV19|.
CASSSRQGFRSEAFF
>TRBJ2-3|TRBV29-1|.
CSVAGLAGPTDTQYF
>TRBJ1-1|TRBV9|few
CASSVALWTDQVFF
>TRBJ1-2|TRBV5-1|.
CASSLDQTETRLYGYTF
>TRBJ2-2|TRBV2|.
CASTPGEGLVTGELFF
>TRBJ1-5|TRBV7-9|.
CASSPSGDSHNQPQHF
>TRBJ2-6|TRBV6-5|.
CASSSSGTFGANVLTF
>TRBJ1-1|TRBV18|once
CASSPMGGTEAFF
>TRBJ2-4|TRBV9|.
CASSVDTGDIQYF
>TRBJ1-6|TRBV10-3|.
CAIRAGDNSPLHF
>TRBJ2-5|TRBV29-1|.
CSVGFTSGETQYF
>TRBJ1-5|TRBV5-6|.
CASSLVSGNSNQPQHF
>TRBJ2-7|TRBV4-1|.
CASSPTGRANEQYF
>TRBJ1-6|TRBV4-1|.
CASSRLQAGNSPLHF
>TRBJ2-5|TRBV18|.
CASSPRGGEKTQYF
>TRBJ1-1|TRBV2|.
CASSKGQENTEAFF
>TRBJ1-1|TRBV5-5|.
CASSLDTQAEAFF
>TRBJ1-2|TRBV27|.
CASSLSGRASGYTF
>TRBJ2-7|TRBV5-1|.
CASSPIGGAYEQYF
>TRBJ2-2|TRBV28|.
CASSRNTGELFF